This section outlines one TCR beta chain sequence together with its context. The sample comes from a study of identical twins. Each CDR3 protein is one row after TCRdb ran MiXCR on the 5' RACE reads. The sample holds 690,000 or so distinct CDR3 sequences, 5.5% to 6.5% seen once. Germline V gene sequence: CDR1 ENHRY, CDR2 SYGVKD. The junction had 20 bases not matched to a gene; V was cut back by 6 bases and J by 5 bases. The length of the CDR3 is 18 residues. The sample taken for sequencing was naive T cells sorted from blood. The source of this sequence is a man younger than 35 in good health. The chain couples TRBV10-3 to TRBJ2-7; 9 bases align to TRBD2. The DNA for the CDR3 is TGTGCCATCAGGGATCCTACGACAGGCAGCGGGAGGAGGGACGAGCAGTACTTC. Translation gives CAIRDPTTGSGRRDEQYF.